The 2 T cell receptor beta chains below all came from one sample that was sequenced in a study of beta chain features in type 1 diabetes. Findings and limits, study-wide: Among patients with Type 1 diabetes, TCRB CDR3s were moderately but significantly shorter in every one of the four CD4+ subsets.

Expressed TCRB transcripts got sequenced, as all isolated RNA was reverse transcribed. Libraries were prepared by immunoSEQ multiplex PCR; TCRdb keeps only in-frame clonotypes and omits some of them. The table has 600,000 to 700,000 clones, about an eighth seen once. The antigens these receptors bind are not known. The sequencing input was naive CD4+ T cells from blood. The origin of the receptors is a man between 18 and 29 years old with type 1 diabetes.

This clone was counted a few times. This sequence joins TRBV4-1 and TRBJ1-2; no reliable D call. V gave up 0 bases and J gave up 4 bases, with 9 bases separating them. The CDR3 covers 14 residues. Germline-derived CDR1 and CDR2 are MGHRA and YSYEKL. Written as DNA, the CDR3 is TGCGCCAGCAGCCAAGATACAGAGTCCTATGGCTACACCTTC. It specifies CASSQDTESYGYTF.

The chain joins TRBV9 to TRBJ2-1; no clear D gene. This CDR3 comprises 13 residues. Deletions cut 6 bases from V and 4 bases from J, with 11 bases between. Germline values: CDR1 SGDLS, CDR2 YYNGEE. The CDR3 nucleotides are TGTGCCAGCACCGATCCGGCGTACAATGAGCAGTTCTTC. Protein sequence: CASTDPAYNEQFF.